The present T cell receptor beta chain was sequenced within a study of cytomegalovirus exposure and HLA in healthy donors (TCRdb year 2017). Describing the broader study: An earlier analysis of about 530 of the donors reported about 300 Gb of sequence data and 95 million to 140 million unique TCR beta sequences obtained from 180 million or so T cells. Besides the first cohort of some 670 subjects, a separate validation cohort made up of 120 different subjects was used. Across 398 genotyped donors of the cohort, an average of about 240,000 unique TCR beta nucleotide sequences per donor were sequenced, and 15% to 20% of those sequences were non-productive. To predict cytomegalovirus infection status, the study combined high-throughput TCR immunosequencing, statistical association of individual TCRs with disease status, and machine learning. Typing coverage differed by locus: A, B, C, DRB1 and DQB1 were typed in about 620-630 donors, DQA1 in approximately 520, DPA1 in 600 to 610, and DPB1 in approximately 450. Both class I and class II loci were covered by HLA typing, at four-digit resolution. The T cell repertoires of some 700 subjects were profiled by immunosequencing and related to cytomegalovirus serostatus. Around 300 gigabases of sequencing data and roughly 90 million unique TCR sequences were included in an early release covering about 600 HLA-typed donors. An earlier analysis of 587 of the donors used high-throughput TCR beta sequencing to judge whether each TCR beta V gene segment behaved as functional or pseudogenic. Rather than drawing on any new phenotypic data, the later analysis identified candidate immune exposures from TCR beta sequences and the way those sequences occurred across donors. Donor age, sex, ethnicity and CMV serostatus were compiled together with the repertoire data. In a later genetic analysis, genome-wide SNP genotypes for about 60% of the 666 donors were used, and that subset was treated as a discovery cohort. The aim of the study was to test whether cataloging public T cell receptors could identify signatures of past pathogen exposure. Several DR-DQ haplotypes were handled as single units for association and clustering, since linkage in the cohort was strong. In a later analysis, previously published TCR beta repertoires from 600 to 850 donors were re-analyzed and high-resolution HLA genotyping was added so that TCR occurrence patterns could be studied. All discovery cohort repertoires had been generated using a single sequencing platform. The genetic ancestry cluster associated with self-reported Caucasian donors included roughly 84% of the approximately 430 genotyped donors. Summary of the overall study and its limitations: In a later analysis, some 17,000 TCR beta sequences were associated with specific HLA alleles at a false discovery rate of 0.05. The 87-base-pair reads could not distinguish some IMGT-functional V segments, including TRBV6-2 and TRBV6-3, so those segments were excluded. Most TCR sequences were seen in very few donors, while some public TCRs were found in many individuals. Immune exposure information for the cohort was limited to CMV serostatus. The presence/absence analyses assumed that sequencing depth was roughly uniform across donors, and that assumption may not be true. A later analysis found that TCR association rates varied across HLA loci, with DRB1 alleles showing the most associated TCRs and HLA-C alleles the fewest. Strong co-occurrence of HLA alleles, especially DR and DQ, made assigning TCR associations to individual alleles difficult. Linkage disequilibrium might explain the correlated functional status among segregating V segments, but an unknown experimental factor could not be ruled out. Because HLA typing was missing for some donors at each locus, association tests included only the typed subset. A few of the identified cytomegalovirus-associated TCR beta chains were confirmed in vitro to be specific for cytomegalovirus antigens. The cohort was sequenced for TCR beta chains only, and without alpha or paired-chain data the features that could be detected were limited. Because counts were too low, more than 15 rarely observed V segments, including chromosome 9 orphons, were left out of the earlier analysis of 587 of the donors. The study gave a list of roughly 150 TCR beta chains associated with cytomegalovirus. A later genetic analysis reported fewer N-insertions in productive TCRs among donors in an Asian-associated ancestry cluster than the roughly 650-donor mean. In an earlier analysis of some 550 of the donors, most TCR beta V segments were observed in productive rearrangements about 90% or about 30% of the time, broadly matching IMGT annotations. A further reported finding was that TCR beta sequences accurately predicted the HLA-A and HLA-B alleles for most subjects in the first cohort. An association between a missense DCLRE1C variant and V-gene and J-gene trimming of TCR beta chains was found in a later genetic analysis and replicated in an independent cohort. A cluster of highly shared sequence variants was judged likely to represent a technical artifact of the sequencing pipeline. According to a later analysis, parvovirus B19, influenza, CMV and Epstein-Barr virus appeared linked to several top co-occurrence clusters. In both the original and validation cohorts, the classifier was reported to diagnose cytomegalovirus status with high specificity and sensitivity. In a later analysis, HLA-associated TCR beta chains showed more clonal expansion and lower generation probabilities than non-associated chains that were equally common. In a later analysis, most CMV-associated TCR beta chains were found to appear HLA-restricted, with HLA associations seemingly driven largely by CMV exposure. It was suggested by the authors that the approach could potentially be generalized to other disease states and immunological phenotypes.

About this clone: Its antigen target is currently unknown. Qualities for individual bases were not recorded, and no much larger clone is one base off.

The cohort was made up of approximately 670 healthy bone marrow donors. All cohort members were sampled while nominally healthy, although unrecorded immune exposures were likely present. The donor tested CMV seronegative and was one of the 352 seronegative cohort members. A peripheral blood sample was collected from each donor, and TCR beta sequencing was performed on peripheral blood mononuclear cells. Genomic DNA was extracted from the blood cell samples with the Qiagen DNeasy Blood Extraction Kit. Library creation used the immunoSEQ multiplex PCR assay. For the multiplex PCR, a mixture combining 60 forward primers for TCR Vbeta segments and 13 reverse primers for TCR Jbeta segments was used. The CDR3 region of rearranged TCR beta genes was amplified from genomic DNA with a multiplex PCR assay. The Illumina HiSeq System was used to sequence the amplified TCR beta libraries as 87-base-pair reads. Turning to the authors' computational methods: In a later analysis, some 80 million unique TCR beta chains were counted across the 690 or so repertoires, and roughly 11 million of these chains were shared by at least two donors. A nearest-neighbor algorithm error-corrected the raw reads and collapsed the reads into unique sequences, merging closely related sequences to remove PCR and sequencing errors. CDR3 sequences were aligned to IMGT reference sequences to assign V, D and J gene segments. For a sequence to be retained, a match of at least six nucleotides to both a V gene segment and a J gene segment was required. A rearrangement was called productive if the CDR3 had no stop codons and remained in frame with V and J, and every other rearrangement was called non-productive. Following IMGT convention, CDR3 was defined as the stretch from the second conserved V-encoded cysteine to the conserved J-encoded phenylalanine. Sequences without an unambiguous match to a single V gene segment were excluded from the earlier analysis of 450 to 750 of the donors. In an earlier analysis of 587 of the donors, V segments were called functional above 56.7% productive rearrangements and were called segregating when the between-donor standard deviation exceeded 5%. A statistical classification framework was built to diagnose cytomegalovirus status from the catalog of TCR beta chain sequences. In a later analysis, V and J genes were assigned by comparing TCR nucleotide sequences against IMGT/GENE-DB human TR gene sequences. Using the TCRdist pipeline, a later analysis assigned CDR3 sequences along with most-parsimonious VDJ recombination scenarios. A later analysis defined each TCR beta chain by its CDR3 amino acid sequence plus V-gene family, and excluded reads lacking a unique V-gene family. To address suspected cross-contamination and a sequencing artifact, a later analysis removed around 600 highly shared, low-generation-probability nucleotide sequences. A later analysis calculated a clonal expansion index for each public chain from normalized within-repertoire ranks of inferred template counts. In a later analysis, generation probabilities were computed with a VDJ recombination model fitted to out-of-frame rearrangements, and the resulting probabilities were checked against IGoR. A later analysis scored TCR-TCR, TCR-HLA and TCR-CMV co-occurrence with hypergeometric tests, applying a repertoire-size bias correction to TCR pairs. In a later analysis, false discovery rates were estimated by permuting HLA or CMV assignments 20 times. In a later analysis, co-occurring TCRs were grouped with DBSCAN, and TCRdist sequence similarity was added when clustering was performed within HLA-allele-positive subsets. Repertoires with fewer than 30,000 or more than 120,000 public chains, plus five repertoires with anomalous nucleotide sharing, were excluded from co-occurrence clustering. TCRdb obtained this table from immuneACCESS and retained in-frame rearrangements with V and J assigned. These tables miss some clones; where compared with another copy, unresolved V genes account for less than half of the shortfall, and the remainder is unexplained. Clonal size and the V and J genes are those of that table, whereas D and trimming came from the DNA. For this sample the table gives over 100,000 clones, of which 80% to 85% were detected only once. More than 2% of the sample belongs to the ten largest clones.

V is clipped by 7 bases and J by 5 bases, and the sequence between their germline boundaries is 16 bases long. Its CDR3 holds 13 amino acids, cysteine through phenylalanine. CDR3 DNA is the only sequence kept; it has 39 bases, read in frame from the first base. The germline V gene yields SGHRS for CDR1 and YFSETQ for CDR2. The chain links TRBV5-1 with TRBJ2-7; 6 matching bases give a weak D call of TRBD1. Sequenced sample: PBMCs. The clonotype originates from a man under 40 in good health and CMV-seronegative. Read as DNA, the sequence is TGCGCCAGCGCGGTCCAGGGGATGAACGAGCAGTACTTC. The encoded protein is CASAVQGMNEQYF.